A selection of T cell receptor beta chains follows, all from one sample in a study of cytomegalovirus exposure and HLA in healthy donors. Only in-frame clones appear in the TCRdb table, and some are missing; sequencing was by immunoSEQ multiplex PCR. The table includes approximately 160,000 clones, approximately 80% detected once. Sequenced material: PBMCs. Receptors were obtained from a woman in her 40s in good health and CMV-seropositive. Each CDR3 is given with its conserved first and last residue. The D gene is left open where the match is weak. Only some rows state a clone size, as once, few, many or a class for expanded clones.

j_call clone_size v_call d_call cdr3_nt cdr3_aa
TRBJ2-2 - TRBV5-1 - TGCGCCAGCACCGAAAAATCTAGCGCCGGGGAGCTGTTTTTT CASTEKSSAGELFF
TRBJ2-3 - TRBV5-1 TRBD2 TGCGCCAGCAGCCTGGGAGCGGGAGGGGGGACAGATACGCAGTATTTT CASSLGAGGGTDTQYF
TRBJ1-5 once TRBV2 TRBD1 TGTGCCAGCAAGATTTCAGGGGGCGATCAGCCCCAGCATTTT CASKISGGDQPQHF
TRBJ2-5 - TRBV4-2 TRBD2 TGTGCCAGCAGCCAAGTCAGGACTAGCGGGAGGGCCACGTTGGAGACCCAGTACTTC CASSQVRTSGRATLETQYF
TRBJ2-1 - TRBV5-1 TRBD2 TGCGCCAGCAGCTTGGTAAAAGCGGGGGGTCTCAATGAGCAGTTCTTC CASSLVKAGGLNEQFF
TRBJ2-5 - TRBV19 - TGTGCCAGTAGTCCGCGGGGCGGCCGGTTAGAGACCCAGTACTTC CASSPRGGRLETQYF
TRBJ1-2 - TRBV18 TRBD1 TGTGCCAGCTCACCAACCGGGACAGATGGCTACACCTTC CASSPTGTDGYTF
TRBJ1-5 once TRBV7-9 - TGTGCCAGCAGCCTAGGACAGAGCAATCAGCCCCAGCATTTT CASSLGQSNQPQHF
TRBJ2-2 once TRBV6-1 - TGTGCCAGCCTTAGACAGCCGAACACCGGGGAGCTGTTTTTT CASLRQPNTGELFF
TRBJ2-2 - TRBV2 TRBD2 TGTGCCAGCAGTAAAGGACTAGCCGGGGAGCTGTTTTTT CASSKGLAGELFF
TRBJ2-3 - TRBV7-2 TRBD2 TGTGCCAGCAGCCGCGGACTAGTCGTTAGCACAGATACGCAGTATTTT CASSRGLVVSTDTQYF
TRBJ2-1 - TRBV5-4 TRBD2 TGTGCCAGCAGCTTGGGGACTAGCGATCGCTACAATGAGCAGTTCTTC CASSLGTSDRYNEQFF
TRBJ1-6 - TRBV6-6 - TGTGCCAGCACCGACGCCAGGGGCTCACCCCTCCACTTT CASTDARGSPLHF
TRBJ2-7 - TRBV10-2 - TGCGCCAGCAGCCCAACGACAGGCTCCTACGAGCAGTACTTC CASSPTTGSYEQYF
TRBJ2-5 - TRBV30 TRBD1 TGTGCCTGGAGTTGGGGACAGGGAAGGGGAGAGACCCAGTACTTC CAWSWGQGRGETQYF
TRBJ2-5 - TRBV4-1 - TGCGCCAGCAGCCAAACTAGGGATCCTCAAGAGACCCAGTACTTC CASSQTRDPQETQYF
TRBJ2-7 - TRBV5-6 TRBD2 TGTGCCAGCAGCTCGCCGGGACTAGCGGATCAACTTAACTACTACGAGCAGTACTTC CASSSPGLADQLNYYEQYF
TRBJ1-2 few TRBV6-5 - TGTGCCGCAGGGACAAACTATGGCTACACCTTC CAAGTNYGYTF
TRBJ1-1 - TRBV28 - TGTGCCAGCAGTCTGGGGGGGAGTTTCTCTGAAGCTTTCTTT CASSLGGSFSEAFF
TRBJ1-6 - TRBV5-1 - TGCGCCAGCAGCTTGGCGGCCAGGGTGACGAGCTCACCCCTCCACTTT CASSLAARVTSSPLHF
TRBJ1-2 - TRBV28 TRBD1 TGTGCCAGCAGTCCCGGACAGGGTGGTGGCTACACCTTC CASSPGQGGGYTF
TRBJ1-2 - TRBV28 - TGTGCCAGCACCGGGGTGGAGGACAACTATGGCTACACCTTC CASTGVEDNYGYTF
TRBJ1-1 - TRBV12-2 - TGTGCAAGTCGCCCAAGATCGGGTACCCTTTCTTTTTTGAAGCTAGGGGATTTTTTTGAAGCTTTCTTT CASRPRSGTLSFLKLGDFFEAFF
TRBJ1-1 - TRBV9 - TGTGCCAGCAGCGTAGTGTCAGGGGCTGAAAGCACTGAAGCTTTCTTT CASSVVSGAESTEAFF
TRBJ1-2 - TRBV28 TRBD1 TGTGCCAGCAGTCTCGGGACAGGGACTCTAGCTAACTATGGCTACACCTTC CASSLGTGTLANYGYTF
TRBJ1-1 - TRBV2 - TGTGCCAGCAGCGCGACACCGAACACTGAAGCTTTCTTT CASSATPNTEAFF
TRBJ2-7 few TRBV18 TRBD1 TGTGCCAGCTCACCGGGACAGAGCTCCTACGAGCAGTACTTC CASSPGQSSYEQYF
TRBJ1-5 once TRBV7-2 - TGTGCCAGCAGCCCTGGGGGGGTCGAGCCCCAGCATTTT CASSPGGVEPQHF
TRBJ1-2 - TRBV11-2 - TGTGCCAGCAGCTTAGGTGGTAGCGGCACCGATACGGACACCTTC CASSLGGSGTDTDTF
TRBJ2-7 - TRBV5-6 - TGTGCCAGCAGCCTGGTACAGGCCACCTACGAGCAGTACTTC CASSLVQATYEQYF
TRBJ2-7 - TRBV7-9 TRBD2 TGTGCCAGCAGCTCGTTCCAGAGCGGGAGTCGATACGAGCAGTACTTC CASSSFQSGSRYEQYF
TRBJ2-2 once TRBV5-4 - TGTGCCAGCAGCCCAGGGGCAAACACCGGGGAGCTGTTTTTT CASSPGANTGELFF